This TCR beta chain stems from a study of siplizumab effects on memory and regulatory T cells. Study-wide results and caveats: Whether proliferating Tregs in siplizumab cultures suppress was not functionally confirmed. Alloreactive clones mapping to unstimulated subsets formed only a minor fraction. Alloreactive CD4+ clones that could be mapped were on average 68.8% Treg-derived with siplizumab, against roughly 27% in controls. The study found naive T cells seemingly more diverse than memory cells and seemingly major alloresponse contributors.

Germline lookup yields CDR1 MDHEN and CDR2 SYDVKM. CDR3 length: 13 amino acids. Trimming took 8 bases from V and 0 from J, leaving 7 bases between them. This clone appeared a single time. What it binds is unknown. Measured with immunoSEQ multiplex PCR; TCRdb has only the in-frame clones, and not every one. The sample has some 100,000 clones; 80% to 95% are singletons. This sequence was found in a human donor in good health. Some clones in this sample may be carry-over from other donors' samples. Specimen: CD4+ T cells sorted from blood. The chain joins TRBV28 to TRBJ2-2; D uncertain. CDR3 loop: CASVQTNTGELFF. The CDR3 DNA follows: TGTGCCAGCGTACAGACGAACACCGGGGAGCTGTTTTTT.